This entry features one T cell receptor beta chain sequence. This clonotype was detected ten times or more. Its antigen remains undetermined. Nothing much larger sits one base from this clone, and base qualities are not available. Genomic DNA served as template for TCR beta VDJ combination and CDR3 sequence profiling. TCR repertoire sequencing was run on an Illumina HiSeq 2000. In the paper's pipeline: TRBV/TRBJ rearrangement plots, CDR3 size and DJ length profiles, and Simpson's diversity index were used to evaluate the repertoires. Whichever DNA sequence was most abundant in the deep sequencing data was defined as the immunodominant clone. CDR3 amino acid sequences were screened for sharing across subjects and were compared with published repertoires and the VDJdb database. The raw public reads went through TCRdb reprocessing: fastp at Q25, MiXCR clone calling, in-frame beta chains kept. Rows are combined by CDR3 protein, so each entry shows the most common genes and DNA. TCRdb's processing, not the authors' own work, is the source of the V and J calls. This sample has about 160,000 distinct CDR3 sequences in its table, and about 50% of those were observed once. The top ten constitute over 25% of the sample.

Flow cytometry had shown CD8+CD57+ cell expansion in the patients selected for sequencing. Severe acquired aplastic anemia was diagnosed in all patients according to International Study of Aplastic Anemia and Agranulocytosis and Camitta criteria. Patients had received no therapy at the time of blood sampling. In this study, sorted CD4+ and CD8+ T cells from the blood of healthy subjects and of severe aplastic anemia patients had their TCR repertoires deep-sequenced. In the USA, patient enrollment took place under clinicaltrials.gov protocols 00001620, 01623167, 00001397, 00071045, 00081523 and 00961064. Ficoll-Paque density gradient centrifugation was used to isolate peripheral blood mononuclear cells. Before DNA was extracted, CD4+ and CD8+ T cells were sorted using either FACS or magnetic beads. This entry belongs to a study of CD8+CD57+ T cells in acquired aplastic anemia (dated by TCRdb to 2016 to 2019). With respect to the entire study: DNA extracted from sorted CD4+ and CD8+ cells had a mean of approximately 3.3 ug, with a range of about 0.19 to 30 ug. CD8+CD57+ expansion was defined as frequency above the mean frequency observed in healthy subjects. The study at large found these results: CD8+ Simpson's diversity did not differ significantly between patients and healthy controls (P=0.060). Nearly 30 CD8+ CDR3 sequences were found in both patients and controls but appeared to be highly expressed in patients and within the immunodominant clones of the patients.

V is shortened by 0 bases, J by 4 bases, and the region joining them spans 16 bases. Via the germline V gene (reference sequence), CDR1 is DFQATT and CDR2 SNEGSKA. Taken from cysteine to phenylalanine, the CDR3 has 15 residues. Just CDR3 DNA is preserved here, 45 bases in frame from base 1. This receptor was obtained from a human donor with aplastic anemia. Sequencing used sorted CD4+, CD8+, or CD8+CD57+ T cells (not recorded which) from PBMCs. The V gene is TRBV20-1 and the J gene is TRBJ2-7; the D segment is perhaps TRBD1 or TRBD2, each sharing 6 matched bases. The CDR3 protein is CSARDGGLKPYEQYF. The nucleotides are TGCAGTGCTAGAGATGGGGGGCTAAAACCATACGAGCAGTACTTC.